Included here is one T cell receptor beta chain sequence, with context. No antigen is known for it. The entry originates in a study of beta chain features in type 1 diabetes. V was clipped by 0 bases and J by 6 bases, with 3 bases between them. The CDR3 totals 11 residues. The germline gives CDR1 DFQATT, CDR2 SNEGSKA (reference sequence). Overall study findings and caveats: A moderate, significant TCRB CDR3 shortening appeared in type 1 diabetes across four CD4+ subsets.

What was sequenced were expressed TCRB transcripts, since all of the isolated RNA had been reverse transcribed. Sequencing used immunoSEQ multiplex PCR; TCRdb keeps in-frame clones, though not all of them. The repertoire includes around 240,000 clones, 16% of them detected once, and 0.07% to 0.095% sits in the top ten. The chain is built from TRBV20-1 and TRBJ2-1; D gene unclear. This sequence originates from a man aged 25 to 45 with type 1 diabetes. Sequencing was performed on naive CD4+ T cells from blood. The DNA for the CDR3 is TGCAGTGCTAGAGACTCCAATGAGCAGTTCTTC. It specifies CSARDSNEQFF.